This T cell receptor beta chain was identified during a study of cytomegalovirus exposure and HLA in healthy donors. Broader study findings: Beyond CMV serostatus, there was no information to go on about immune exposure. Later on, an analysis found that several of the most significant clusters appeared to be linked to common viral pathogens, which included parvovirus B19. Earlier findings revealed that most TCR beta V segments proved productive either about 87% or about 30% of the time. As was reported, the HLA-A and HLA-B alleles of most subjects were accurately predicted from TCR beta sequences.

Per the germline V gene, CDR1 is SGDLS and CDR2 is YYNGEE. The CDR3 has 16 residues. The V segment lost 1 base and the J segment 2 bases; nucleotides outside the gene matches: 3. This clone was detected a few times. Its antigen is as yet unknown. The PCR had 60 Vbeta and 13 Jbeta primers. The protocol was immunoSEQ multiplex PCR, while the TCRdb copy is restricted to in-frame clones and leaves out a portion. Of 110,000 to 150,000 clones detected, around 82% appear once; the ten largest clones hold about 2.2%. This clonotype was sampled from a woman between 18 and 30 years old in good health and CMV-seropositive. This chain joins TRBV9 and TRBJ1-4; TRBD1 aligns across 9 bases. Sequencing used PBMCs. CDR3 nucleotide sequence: TGTGCCAGCAGCGTATTGGGGACAGGGACTAATGAAAAACTGTTTTTT. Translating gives CASSVLGTGTNEKLFF.